Listed below are T cell receptor beta chains from one sample, sequenced in a study of Graves' ophthalmopathy and Graves' hyperthyroidism. MiXCR, applied by TCRdb to the multiplex PCR reads, yields one record per CDR3 protein. There are approximately 480,000 distinct CDR3 sequences in the sample; about an eighth occur only once, and more than 8.5% lies in the top ten. The sequencing sample was made of blood. Receptor source: a woman younger than 45 with Graves' ophthalmopathy. Each CDR3 is given with its conserved first and last residue. Each record gives: CDR3 protein, CDR3 DNA, D gene, V gene, clone size, J gene. The D gene is left open where the match is weak. Size tells how often a clone was seen (once, few, many) or the class of an expanded clone, and some rows leave it out.

CDR3: CASSLRATIFQETQYF
DNA: TGTGCCAGCAGCTTACGGGCCACTATATTCCAAGAGACCCAGTACTTC
D: .
V: TRBV7-2
size: .
J: TRBJ2-5

CDR3: CATSRDLNRFGSNQPQHF
DNA: TGTGCCACCAGCAGAGACCTAAACAGGTTCGGTAGCAATCAGCCCCAGCATTTT
D: .
V: TRBV15
size: many
J: TRBJ1-5

CDR3: CASGLGDSPEETQYF
DNA: TGTGCTAGTGGTTTGGGGGACTCCCCGGAGGAGACCCAGTACTTC
D: .
V: TRBV12-5
size: many
J: TRBJ2-5

CDR3: CASRPLAGVTDGELFF
DNA: TGCGCCAGCAGACCGCTAGCGGGAGTAACTGACGGGGAGCTGTTTTTT
D: TRBD2
V: TRBV10-2
size: many
J: TRBJ2-2

CDR3: CASSSGFWPTEAFF
DNA: TGTGCCAGCAGTTCGGGTTTCTGGCCCACTGAAGCTTTCTTT
D: .
V: TRBV12-3/TRBV12-4
size: .
J: TRBJ1-1

CDR3: CASSHTPGQTYGYTF
DNA: TGTGCCAGCAGCCATACACCGGGACAGACCTATGGCTACACCTTC
D: TRBD1
V: TRBV16
size: many
J: TRBJ1-2

CDR3: CASSITTNQPQHF
DNA: TGTGCCAGTAGTATCACAACCAATCAGCCCCAGCATTTT
D: .
V: TRBV19
size: .
J: TRBJ1-5

CDR3: CASSYNPGETQYF
DNA: TGTGCCAGCAGTTACAATCCGGGGGAGACCCAGTACTTC
D: .
V: TRBV6-5
size: many
J: TRBJ2-5

CDR3: CASSLFVHLYEQYF
DNA: TGTGCCAGCAGTTTATTCGTCCATCTCTACGAGCAGTACTTC
D: .
V: TRBV28
size: many
J: TRBJ2-7

CDR3: CASSSRQGANTGELFF
DNA: TGTGCCAGCAGTTCTCGACAGGGGGCGAACACCGGGGAGCTGTTTTTT
D: TRBD1
V: TRBV6-2/TRBV6-3
size: many
J: TRBJ2-2

CDR3: CAISDGGPNQPQHF
DNA: TGTGCCATCAGTGATGGGGGGCCGAATCAGCCCCAGCATTTT
D: .
V: TRBV10-3
size: many
J: TRBJ1-5

CDR3: CASSRDSFFNQPQHF
DNA: TGTGCCAGCAGTAGGGACAGCTTCTTCAATCAGCCCCAGCATTTT
D: TRBD1
V: TRBV12-3/TRBV12-4
size: many
J: TRBJ1-5

CDR3: CASSRRQGAKVSAFF
DNA: TGTGCCAGCAGTCGGCGACAGGGGGCGAAGGTATCTGCTTTCTTT
D: TRBD1
V: TRBV6-1
size: .
J: TRBJ1-1

CDR3: CASKDTSYYGYTF
DNA: TGTGCCAGCAAGGACACCTCATACTATGGCTACACCTTC
D: .
V: TRBV6-4
size: few
J: TRBJ1-2

CDR3: CASSTRGWAGNTEAFF
DNA: TGTGCCAGCAGTACCCGGGGGTGGGCAGGGAACACTGAAGCTTTCTTT
D: .
V: TRBV28
size: many
J: TRBJ1-1

CDR3: CASSYSRALEGYTF
DNA: TGTGCCAGCAGTTACTCGAGGGCCCTAGAAGGCTACACCTTC
D: .
V: TRBV6-5
size: many
J: TRBJ1-2

CDR3: CASTDPGTEETQYF
DNA: TGTGCCAGCACGGATCCCGGGACAGAAGAGACCCAGTACTTC
D: TRBD1
V: TRBV6-1
size: many
J: TRBJ2-5

CDR3: CASSRTGAGETQYF
DNA: TGTGCCAGCAGTCGGACAGGGGCGGGTGAGACCCAGTACTTC
D: TRBD1
V: TRBV6-1
size: many
J: TRBJ2-5

CDR3: CASSPRNYYGYTF
DNA: TGTGCCAGCAGCCCGAGGAATTACTATGGCTACACCTTC
D: .
V: TRBV11-2
size: many
J: TRBJ1-2

CDR3: CASSAPAGHPGGYGYTF
DNA: TGTGCCAGCAGCGCCCCCGCTGGGCACCCGGGAGGCTATGGCTACACCTTC
D: .
V: TRBV6-1
size: .
J: TRBJ1-2

CDR3: CASKRAAGELFF
DNA: TGTGCCAGCAAGAGAGCGGCCGGGGAGCTGTTTTTT
D: .
V: TRBV6-2/TRBV6-3
size: .
J: TRBJ2-2

CDR3: CSARGADVQETQYF
DNA: TGCAGTGCTAGGGGGGCGGACGTCCAAGAGACCCAGTACTTC
D: .
V: TRBV20-1
size: many
J: TRBJ2-5

CDR3: CASSSRDTEAFF
DNA: TGTGCCAGCAGTTCCCGTGACACTGAAGCTTTCTTT
D: .
V: TRBV28
size: many
J: TRBJ1-1

CDR3: CAGGNEGETQYF
DNA: TGTGCCGGCGGAAACGAGGGAGAGACCCAGTACTTC
D: .
V: TRBV6-1
size: many
J: TRBJ2-5

CDR3: CSAPHSGSSDNEQFF
DNA: TGCAGTGCTCCCCACAGCGGGAGTTCGGACAATGAGCAGTTCTTC
D: TRBD2
V: TRBV20-1
size: .
J: TRBJ2-1

CDR3: CASSLTGAPPYTF
DNA: TGTGCCAGCAGTTTGACAGGGGCCCCCCCTTACACCTTC
D: TRBD1
V: TRBV12-3/TRBV12-4
size: many
J: TRBJ1-2

CDR3: CASSVNRNTEAFF
DNA: TGTGCCAGCTCAGTAAACAGGAACACTGAAGCTTTCTTT
D: .
V: TRBV18
size: few
J: TRBJ1-1

CDR3: CASSRADDYTGELFF
DNA: TGTGCCAGCAGCCGCGCCGACGACTACACCGGGGAGCTGTTTTTT
D: .
V: TRBV9
size: many
J: TRBJ2-2

CDR3: CASSPLGQGGPDGYTF
DNA: TGTGCCAGCAGCCCCTTGGGACAGGGGGGACCCGATGGCTACACCTTC
D: TRBD1
V: TRBV9
size: .
J: TRBJ1-2

CDR3: CASSNTYGGFYGYTF
DNA: TGTGCCAGTAGCAATACCTACGGGGGCTTCTATGGCTACACCTTC
D: .
V: TRBV19
size: many
J: TRBJ1-2

CDR3: CASSLEGVVEQCF
DNA: TGTGCCAGCAGTTTGGAAGGGGTAGTCGAGCAGTGCTTC
D: .
V: TRBV12-3/TRBV12-4
size: .
J: TRBJ2-7

CDR3: CASSKRQRVIKIAEAFF
DNA: TGTGCCAGCAGTAAGCGGCAGAGAGTCATCAAGATCGCTGAAGCTTTCTTT
D: .
V: TRBV25-1
size: many
J: TRBJ1-1

CDR3: CASKWESGSYEQYF
DNA: TGTGCCAGTAAATGGGAGAGTGGGTCCTACGAGCAGTACTTC
D: .
V: TRBV19
size: many
J: TRBJ2-7

CDR3: CASSEGTAPYEQYF
DNA: TGTGCCAGCAGCGAGGGGACAGCTCCCTACGAGCAGTACTTC
D: TRBD1
V: TRBV12-3/TRBV12-4
size: .
J: TRBJ2-7

CDR3: CASSGRPAEAYEQYF
DNA: TGTGCCAGCAGTGGCCGCCCCGCCGAGGCCTACGAGCAGTACTTC
D: .
V: TRBV6-1
size: many
J: TRBJ2-7

CDR3: CASSPRAGGAFF
DNA: TGTGCCAGTAGTCCCAGGGCCGGAGGGGCTTTCTTT
D: .
V: TRBV19
size: many
J: TRBJ1-1

CDR3: CASSDGTGYQPQHF
DNA: TGTGCCAGCAGTGATGGGACAGGGTATCAGCCCCAGCATTTT
D: TRBD1
V: TRBV28
size: many
J: TRBJ1-5

CDR3: CASFHRGGGNTIYF
DNA: TGTGCCAGCTTTCACAGGGGGGGCGGAAACACCATATATTTT
D: TRBD1
V: TRBV28
size: many
J: TRBJ1-3

CDR3: CASSPRAGYTEAFF
DNA: TGTGCCAGCTCACCCCGGGCAGGATACACTGAAGCTTTCTTT
D: .
V: TRBV18
size: few
J: TRBJ1-1

CDR3: CASRQQGATEAFF
DNA: TGTGCCAGTAGACAACAGGGGGCCACTGAAGCTTTCTTT
D: TRBD1
V: TRBV19
size: .
J: TRBJ1-1

CDR3: CASSQDLQGYEQYF
DNA: TGTGCCAGCAGCCAAGATCTTCAAGGCTACGAGCAGTACTTC
D: .
V: TRBV4-2
size: many
J: TRBJ2-7

CDR3: CASSSEPAGGRIEQYF
DNA: TGTGCCAGCAGCTCAGAGCCGGCAGGGGGGAGAATCGAGCAGTACTTC
D: .
V: TRBV9
size: .
J: TRBJ2-7

CDR3: CASRQGAGYTGELFF
DNA: TGTGCCAGCAGGCAGGGGGCCGGGTACACCGGGGAGCTGTTTTTT
D: TRBD1
V: TRBV28
size: few
J: TRBJ2-2

CDR3: CASSFSDTQETKYF
DNA: TGTGCCAGCAGCTTTTCGGACACCCAAGAGACCAAGTACTTC
D: .
V: TRBV11-2
size: .
J: TRBJ2-5

CDR3: CASSPDRTQYF
DNA: TGTGCCAGCAGTCCGGACAGAACCCAGTACTTC
D: .
V: TRBV28
size: many
J: TRBJ2-5

CDR3: CASSQVRATSGNTIYF
DNA: TGCGCCAGCAGCCAAGTTAGGGCGACGTCTGGAAACACCATATATTTT
D: .
V: TRBV4-1
size: few
J: TRBJ1-3

CDR3: CASSLAPGNSPLHF
DNA: TGCGCCAGCAGCTTGGCCCCGGGAAATTCACCCCTCCACTTT
D: .
V: TRBV5-1
size: many
J: TRBJ1-6

CDR3: CAWIGKDYGYTF
DNA: TGTGCCTGGATTGGAAAGGACTATGGCTACACCTTC
D: .
V: TRBV30
size: many
J: TRBJ1-2

CDR3: CASSRTAGSYEQYF
DNA: TGTGCCAGCAGTCGCACGGCAGGGAGCTACGAGCAGTACTTC
D: .
V: TRBV27
size: many
J: TRBJ2-7

CDR3: CASSPVRSTYEQYF
DNA: TGTGCCAGCAGCCCAGTTAGGAGCACCTACGAGCAGTACTTC
D: .
V: TRBV7-2
size: many
J: TRBJ2-7

CDR3: CSARAGGITFNSPLHF
DNA: TGCAGTGCTAGAGCGGGCGGCATCACCTTTAATTCACCCCTCCACTTT
D: .
V: TRBV20-1
size: many
J: TRBJ1-6

CDR3: CASSLGDRGQAFF
DNA: TGTGCCAGCAGTCTCGGGGACAGGGGCCAAGCTTTCTTT
D: TRBD1
V: TRBV12-3/TRBV12-4
size: many
J: TRBJ1-1

CDR3: CASSQNRFRELFF
DNA: TGCGCCAGCAGCCAAAACAGGTTCCGGGAGCTGTTTTTT
D: .
V: TRBV4-1
size: many
J: TRBJ2-2

CDR3: CASSSGAGGEAFF
DNA: TGTGCCAGCAGCTCCGGGGCAGGGGGTGAAGCTTTCTTT
D: TRBD1
V: TRBV11-3
size: many
J: TRBJ1-1

CDR3: CASKRRDSPLHF
DNA: TGTGCCAGCAAAAGGCGGGATTCACCCCTCCACTTT
D: .
V: TRBV6-1
size: many
J: TRBJ1-6

CDR3: CASSAGQGLTEAFF
DNA: TGTGCCAGTAGTGCCGGACAGGGGTTAACTGAAGCTTTCTTT
D: TRBD1
V: TRBV19
size: .
J: TRBJ1-1